The TCR beta chain described here comes from a study of OX40 agonist ivuxolimab in advanced cancers. Assay: immunoSEQ multiplex PCR; the TCRdb copy retains only in-frame clones and omits some. The data contain around 76,000 clones, 80% to 90% of them seen just once; the ten biggest clones take up 10%. The CDR3 totals 13 residues. Between the trimmed V and J ends, which lost 0 bases and 7 bases, there was a span of 10 bases. Germline values: CDR1 MNHEY, CDR2 SVGAGI. Specimen: CD4+ or CD8+ T cells sorted from blood, collected in a trial of the OX40 agonist ivuxolimab. The rearrangement joins TRBV6-5 to TRBJ2-7, with D possibly being TRBD2 (5 bases). The receptor comes from an adult with an advanced solid tumor such as melanoma, head and neck, liver or kidney cancer. CDR3 in amino acids: CASSYSSGLEQYF. For the CDR3, the DNA is TGTGCCAGCAGTTACTCGAGCGGATTAGAGCAGTACTTC.